This TCR beta chain was identified in a study of blood T cells in healthy people across ages. This clonotype was observed a handful of times. A J-beta primer mix and a sample-barcoded 5' primer were used in a second PCR of about 6 to 12 cycles. Using its own MiXCR run on the 5' RACE reads, TCRdb lists one record per CDR3 protein. The sample contains roughly 1 million distinct CDR3 sequences, 25% of which appear only once. These same data were also listed under a study on T cells of mothers and their children. That investigation notes: Related pairs of mothers and children showed slightly higher, non-significant overlap versus unrelated pairs. T cell clones that were persistent and microchimeric went undetected.

This clonotype was obtained from a girl aged 2-10 years in good health. The material sequenced was blood.

CDR3 DNA sequence: TGTGCCAGCAGCTTTCACGTAGACAGCTTCCAAGAGACCCAGTACTTC. Encoded protein: CASSFHVDSFQETQYF. The chain has TRBV7-9 and TRBJ2-5; TRBD1 might be the D (5 bases). Looked up from germline, CDR1 is SEHNR and CDR2 is FQNEAQ (reference sequence). Trimming pared 3 bases from V and 1 base from J, leaving 15 bases between. This CDR3 is built from 16 residues. The full variable domain, its missing parts supplied by reference TRBV7-9 and TRBJ2-5, is DTGVSQNPRHKITKRGQNVTFRCDPISEHNRLYWYRQTLGQGPEFLTYFQNEAQLEKSRLLSDRFSAERPKGSFSTLEIQRTEQGDSAMYLCASSFHVDSFQETQYFGPGTRLLVL.